These 3 T cell receptor beta chains were all obtained from the same sample, sequenced in a study of beta chain features in type 1 diabetes. cDNA synthesis used the whole RNA isolate, giving expressed TCRB sequences. Libraries were prepared by immunoSEQ multiplex PCR; TCRdb keeps only in-frame clonotypes and omits some of them. The profile shows about 140,000 clones, about 9.1% of them singletons. Sequencing used central memory CD4+ T cells from blood. The receptor set was obtained from a woman in her forties in good health.

This clone occurred a few times. CDR3 nucleotide sequence: TGTGCCAGCAGTTACCCCACAGGGGGGAACACCGGGGAGCTGTTTTTT. It translates to CASSYPTGGNTGELFF. V and J are TRBV6-5 and TRBJ2-2; 8 bases are a match to TRBD1. V trimming: 2 bases; J trimming: 1 base; junction bases outside the gene matches: 3. Germline CDR1 is MNHEY and CDR2 is SVGAGI. The CDR3 spans 16 residues.

This clone was observed at least ten times. The CDR3 spells CSVGQGVDSPLHF. CDR3 nucleotide sequence: TGCAGCGTCGGACAGGGGGTGGATTCACCCCTCCACTTT. The genes are TRBV29-1 and TRBJ1-6; TRBD1 aligns across 10 bases. Germline assignment: CDR1 SQVTM and CDR2 ANQGSEA. The V gene end was trimmed by 6 bases and the J gene end by 8 bases; junction bases not matched to a gene: 4. The CDR3 extends over 13 amino acids.

The V and J genes are TRBV23-1 and TRBJ1-2; 11 bases agree with TRBD1. TRBV23-1 falls under the ORF class, with uncertain function. CDR3 length: 17 amino acids. The V segment lost 0 bases and the J segment 6 bases; nucleotides outside the gene matches: 9. The CDR3 coding sequence is TGCGCCAGCAGTCAATCGGGGACAGGGGGAAGGATGGATGGCTACACCTTC. It codes for CASSQSGTGGRMDGYTF.